This TCR beta chain was sequenced for a study of blood T cell repertoires in COVID-19. About the study: COVID-19 samples collected from the United States, Italy and Spain covered acute and convalescent phases. T cells, B-cell-depleted T cells, or PBMCs provided the cDNA or gDNA that served as material.

CDR1 SNHLY and CDR2 FYNNEI come from the germline V gene. The CDR3 is 14 amino acids. Unmatched junction bases numbered 8, after V lost 5 bases and J lost 5 bases. Original data processing: From reference gene primer amplification, estimates of nucleated cell counts were derived. Only in-frame clones appear in the TCRdb table, and some are missing; sequencing was by immunoSEQ multiplex PCR. D and trimming come from the DNA, and the V and J calls and clone size come from that table. The table has 50,000 to 75,000 clones, 70% to 80% seen once; the top ten hold roughly a fifth. Sequences were obtained from peripheral blood. The sequence derives from a man aged 80 or over with active or convalescent COVID-19. This chain links TRBV2 with TRBJ1-2; 7 positions match TRBD1. The CDR3 DNA reads as TGTGCCAGCAGTATGACAGGGACGGGTTATGGCTACACCTTC. Encoded protein: CASSMTGTGYGYTF.